A single sample is the source of the 5 T cell receptor beta chains below, sequenced in a study of graft-versus-host responses after intestinal transplantation. Measured with immunoSEQ multiplex PCR; TCRdb has only the in-frame clones, and not every one. Here the sample spans about 57,000 clones, about 90% being singletons. This specimen consisted of PBMCs, obtained 26 days after transplant. Source of these receptors: a human patient who received an intestinal transplant, so some T cells may come from the graft donor.

The J gene is TRBJ2-1, the V gene TRBV4-1, with 7 bases lining up with TRBD1. The CDR3 has 16 amino acids. Trimming at V came to 0 bases and at J to 2 bases, leaving 4 bases not matched to a gene. Germline CDR1 MGHRA, CDR2 YSYEKL. The DNA of the CDR3 is TGCGCCAGCAGCCAAGAGGCTCAGGGGGCCTACAATGAGCAGTTCTTC. It is translated as CASSQEAQGAYNEQFF.

The V gene is TRBV27, the J gene TRBJ2-2, with 8 bases fitting TRBD1. The trim removed 3 bases at V and 7 bases at J, leaving 10 bases unmatched. The CDR3 loop spans 16 amino acids. The germline CDR1 and CDR2 sequences are MNHEY and SMNVEV (reference sequence). The CDR3 spells CASSFLNDRGGGELFF. CDR3 sequence (DNA): TGTGCCAGCAGTTTTCTAAACGACAGGGGCGGCGGGGAGCTGTTTTTT.

The rearrangement joins TRBV4-1 to TRBJ2-5; the match to TRBD2 covers 10 bases. CDR3 size: 16 residues. Losses at the gene ends were 4 bases for V and 5 bases for J; bases not matched to a gene: 10. Germline assignment: CDR1 MGHRA and CDR2 YSYEKL. In DNA form, the CDR3 reads TGCGCCAGCAGCCCTCGAGCGGGGGGGCGGGGGGAGACCCAGTACTTC. The encoded protein is CASSPRAGGRGETQYF.

V usage is TRBV7-8 and J usage is TRBJ1-2; no clear D. V was cut by 5 bases and J by 2 bases, with 15 bases left in between. CDR3 length: 15 amino acids. Germline V gene lookup returns CDR1 SGHVS and CDR2 FQNEAQ. This CDR3 is CASSLTTTGNYGYTF. Written as DNA, the CDR3 is TGTGCCAGCAGCCTAACTACGACGGGAAACTATGGCTACACCTTC.

The rearrangement links TRBV7-4 to TRBJ1-2; TRBD1 is a possible D gene (6 bases). The CDR3 runs 14 residues. The V and J ends lost 2 bases and 4 bases respectively, with 11 bases between them. Germline V gene sequence: CDR1 SGHVT, CDR2 SQSDAQ. In DNA, the CDR3 is TGTGCCAGCAGCTTACAGGGGTCCGGCTATGGCTACACCTTC. Residues: CASSLQGSGYGYTF.